The TCR beta chain under discussion was sequenced for a study of shared clonotypes between healthy human individuals (TCRdb year 2020). With regard to the full study: A few men and two women, aged 18 to 49 years, made up the cohort. Different laboratories and diverse techniques were used to prepare libraries and sequence TCR repertoires, to increase sequencing depth and limit assay-specific biases. To estimate repertoire size and how much clonotypes are shared between individuals, the study performed deep sequencing of blood TCR repertoires from a few healthy adults. Each donor's leukapheresis produced roughly between roughly 0.85 and 10 billion PBMCs. For each donor, CD4 naive and CD4 memory were each given three plates, CD8 naive was given two plates, and CD8 memory was given one plate. General study outcomes and caveats: Roughly 5.2% of naive CD4, 3.5% of naive CD8, about 2.1% of memory CD4, and 0.4% of memory CD8 clonotypes were shared across several donors. Only blood was sampled, and tissue TCR repertoires likely differ from those in blood. Pairwise subsampling led to the expectation that sequencing depth would affect the degree of clonotype sharing among donors. Larger estimated clonotype richness was generally found for naive subsets than for memory subsets. The small number of donors limited the genetic and exposure-history diversity represented. Even with the large sequencing depth, rarefaction of the sorted-subset datasets indicated that sequencing was incomplete. Higher generation probabilities were observed for clonotypes shared by all four sorted-subset donors than for non-shared clonotypes.

On this clone itself: Which antigen it targets is not known. It has no much larger one-base neighbor in the sample; base qualities were not kept.

The germline V and J ends show losses of 10 bases and 1 base respectively, and no gene match explains 13 bases of the junction. There are 15 amino acids in the CDR3, from cysteine to phenylalanine inclusive. Only the CDR3 part of the read is kept: 45 bases, read in frame from the first base. Taken from the germline V gene (reference sequence), the CDR1 and CDR2 loops are LNHDA and SQIVND. Using the deep immunoSEQ assay, multiplex PCR amplified TCR CDR3 regions from genomic DNA. Genomic DNA extracted from each cell subset was distributed evenly over all wells of several immunoSEQ 96-well plates, and each plate served as one replicate. For sorted subsets, around 200 ng genomic DNA, equal to approximately 30,000 T cell genomes, was loaded into each replicate PCR. The purified libraries were quantified using a Qubit 3.0 fluorometer, sized with a Bioanalyzer 2100, and then quantified again using the KAPA Library Quantification kit. A separate single-read 150-cycle Illumina NextSeq 550 flow cell was used to sequence each immunoSEQ 96-well plate. In the original analysis: Because the immunoSEQ output included only junctional sequences and no quality scores, the filtering could not be the same as the filtering used for full-length reads. Sequences were annotated with PyIR, a Python wrapper for IgBLAST v1.9, using IMGT germline references to assign V/J genes and CDR3. Reads with weak V/J assignments (E-value above 1e-6), missing CDR3, stop codons, out-of-frame junctions, or ambiguous translated residues were removed. V3J clonotypes were defined by identical inferred V gene, J gene, and CDR3 amino acid sequence. The percentage overlap between two repertoires was calculated by dividing the number of shared unique clonotypes by the size of the smaller repertoire. RTK rarefaction, the Chao1 estimator, and Recon v2.1 estimates of unobserved clonotypes were used to assess repertoire richness. OLGA was used to compute generation probabilities for all TCRbeta clonotypes that the gDNA method yielded from several donors. What TCRdb holds here is the immuneACCESS table cut down to in-frame rearrangements. Part of the clones is not present; checked against another copy, under half of the missing clones reflect an unresolved V gene, and the others are unexplained. V, J and clone size were drawn from that table, and D and trimming were deduced from the DNA. Here the sample has over 2,000,000 clones; 80% to 95% occur a single time. Of the sample, over 1.5% is held by the ten largest clones.

For the CD8 naive samples, CD45RO-negative cells were positively selected for CCR7, yielding a CD45RA+CCR7+ population from which TemRA cells were excluded. The donors were healthy, HIV-negative adults who had no recently reported acute infections or vaccinations. Every donor was a Caucasian adult living in Nashville, Tennessee, USA. After blood collection by leukapheresis, PBMCs were isolated using Ficoll-Histopaque density gradient centrifugation and then cryopreserved in the vapor phase of liquid nitrogen. Analytical flow cytometry was used to check the purity and quantity of every magnetically sorted T cell population. From each sorted fraction, genomic DNA was isolated and quantified by UV absorbance on a Nanodrop 2000c.

The chain employs TRBV19 and TRBJ2-7, and 7 bases in between align with TRBD1. The clonotype originates from a man aged 18 to 29 in good health. Some clones in this sample may be carry-over from other donors' samples. The sample was naive CD8+ T cells from PBMCs. This specimen's cell subset or site label, per the study, means: CD45RA+CCR7+. The CDR3 in this case is CATSPRGRGSYEQYF. Here is the DNA: TGTGCCACCTCCCCTCGGGGCAGGGGGTCCTACGAGCAGTACTTC.